A selection of T cell receptor beta chains follows, all from one sample in a study of T-cell reconstitution after alpha-beta-depleted transplantation in children. TCRdb re-derived calls from the PCR reads in MiXCR, one entry per CDR3 protein. The sample consists of around 72,000 distinct CDR3 sequences, approximately 4.4% of them appearing once. Material: PBMCs, mostly from graft donor cells, obtained 180 days after TCRalphabeta/CD19-depleted stem cell transplant. These receptors were obtained from a boy younger than two who had a stem cell transplant for acute myeloid leukemia, so the T cells may come from the graft donor. Both conserved end residues are part of each CDR3. The order of the fields is clone size, V gene, J gene, D gene, CDR3 DNA, CDR3 protein. D genes are given only for firm matches. A clone size is listed for some rows: how often the clone was seen (once, few, many), or a class if it is expanded.

clone_size: many
v_call: TRBV6-5
j_call: TRBJ2-1
d_call: TRBD2
cdr3_nt: TGTGCCAGCAGTTACTCGAGTGGTGTTAGCGGGGGGAACAATGAGCAGTTCTTC
cdr3_aa: CASSYSSGVSGGNNEQFF

clone_size: many
v_call: TRBV4-1
j_call: TRBJ2-3
d_call: .
cdr3_nt: TGCGCCAGCAGCCAATCACTAGCAACAGATACGCAGTATTTT
cdr3_aa: CASSQSLATDTQYF

clone_size: few
v_call: TRBV28
j_call: TRBJ1-5
d_call: .
cdr3_nt: TGTGCCAGCAGTTTAAGTCCGCATTCCCAGCATTTT
cdr3_aa: CASSLSPHSQHF

clone_size: many
v_call: TRBV7-9
j_call: TRBJ2-3
d_call: .
cdr3_nt: TGTGCCAGGTCCGACGGAACCCTCACAGATACGCAGTATTTT
cdr3_aa: CARSDGTLTDTQYF

clone_size: .
v_call: TRBV28
j_call: TRBJ1-2
d_call: .
cdr3_nt: TGTGCCAGCAGTTTAGTGGGTTTAATCTATGGCTACACCTTC
cdr3_aa: CASSLVGLIYGYTF

clone_size: many
v_call: TRBV11-2
j_call: TRBJ2-6
d_call: .
cdr3_nt: TGTGCCAGCAGCCGGACCAGGGGTGGGGCCAACGTCCTGACTTTC
cdr3_aa: CASSRTRGGANVLTF

clone_size: many
v_call: TRBV24-1
j_call: TRBJ2-7
d_call: .
cdr3_nt: TGTGCCACGTGTTATCGCCGGGCCCCCTACGAGCAGTACTTC
cdr3_aa: CATCYRRAPYEQYF

clone_size: many
v_call: TRBV20-1
j_call: TRBJ2-1
d_call: TRBD1
cdr3_nt: TGCAGTGCTCAAAGCAACCGGGACAGCTACTCCTACAATGAGCAGTTCTTC
cdr3_aa: CSAQSNRDSYSYNEQFF

clone_size: many
v_call: TRBV12-3/TRBV12-4
j_call: TRBJ1-2
d_call: TRBD1
cdr3_nt: TGTGCCAGCAGTCCACAGGGGATCGATGATGGCTACACCTTC
cdr3_aa: CASSPQGIDDGYTF

clone_size: many
v_call: TRBV28
j_call: TRBJ1-6
d_call: TRBD1
cdr3_nt: TGTGCCAGCAGTTTTGGGACAGGGGAATATTCACCCCTCCACTTT
cdr3_aa: CASSFGTGEYSPLHF

clone_size: .
v_call: TRBV4-2
j_call: TRBJ2-1
d_call: TRBD1
cdr3_nt: TGTGCCATGGGCCCGGGGTCCCGGGACAGGGTACAGGGGACCTACAATGAGCAGTTCTTC
cdr3_aa: CAMGPGSRDRVQGTYNEQFF

clone_size: many
v_call: TRBV7-6
j_call: TRBJ2-3
d_call: .
cdr3_nt: TGTGCCAGCAGCTTAGCGCGGCACGTCGATACGCAGTATTTT
cdr3_aa: CASSLARHVDTQYF

clone_size: many
v_call: TRBV18
j_call: TRBJ1-1
d_call: .
cdr3_nt: TGTGCCAGCTCACCATCGGCCGGGAACACTGAAGCTTTCTTT
cdr3_aa: CASSPSAGNTEAFF

clone_size: many
v_call: TRBV5-1
j_call: TRBJ2-1
d_call: .
cdr3_nt: TGCGCCAGCAGCTTGGAGGTGACAGGATTCGACAATGAGCAGTTCTTC
cdr3_aa: CASSLEVTGFDNEQFF

clone_size: many
v_call: TRBV20-1
j_call: TRBJ1-2
d_call: TRBD1
cdr3_nt: TGCAGTGCTAGAGATCAGGGGGAGTTCTATGGCTACACCTTC
cdr3_aa: CSARDQGEFYGYTF

clone_size: many
v_call: TRBV5-6
j_call: TRBJ1-1
d_call: TRBD1
cdr3_nt: TGTGCCAGCAGCTATTATCTTACAGGGGTGGGAACTGAAGCTTTCTTT
cdr3_aa: CASSYYLTGVGTEAFF

clone_size: many
v_call: TRBV27
j_call: TRBJ1-1
d_call: .
cdr3_nt: TGTGCCAGCAGTTTGCAGGGAAGCGCTGAAGCTTTCTTT
cdr3_aa: CASSLQGSAEAFF

clone_size: many
v_call: TRBV20-1
j_call: TRBJ2-3
d_call: .
cdr3_nt: TGCAGTGCTAGAAGTTCTAGCACAGATACGCAGTATTTT
cdr3_aa: CSARSSSTDTQYF

clone_size: many
v_call: TRBV6-2/TRBV6-3
j_call: TRBJ2-3
d_call: .
cdr3_nt: TGTGCCAGCAGTTACCCACGGGTAGGGGCCTTTAGAGATACGCAGTATTTT
cdr3_aa: CASSYPRVGAFRDTQYF

clone_size: many
v_call: TRBV7-2
j_call: TRBJ1-5
d_call: .
cdr3_nt: TGTGCCAGCAGCCCATCCCCCAGGGGTGGCAATCAGCCCCAGCATTTT
cdr3_aa: CASSPSPRGGNQPQHF

clone_size: many
v_call: TRBV7-8
j_call: TRBJ1-6
d_call: TRBD1
cdr3_nt: TGTGCCAGCAGCTCGGACAGGGGCGGCTATAATTCACCCCTCCACTTT
cdr3_aa: CASSSDRGGYNSPLHF

clone_size: many
v_call: TRBV16
j_call: TRBJ2-5
d_call: .
cdr3_nt: TGTGCCAGCAGCCAATTAAACCAGGGAGAGACCCAGTACTTC
cdr3_aa: CASSQLNQGETQYF

clone_size: many
v_call: TRBV7-2
j_call: TRBJ2-5
d_call: .
cdr3_nt: TGTGCCAGCAGCTCCCGACAGGGAGGAGAGACCCAGTACTTC
cdr3_aa: CASSSRQGGETQYF

clone_size: many
v_call: TRBV7-9
j_call: TRBJ2-1
d_call: TRBD2
cdr3_nt: TGTGCCAGCAGCCACCCGGAGGAGCGGGGGGGAAGTGAGCAGTTCTTC
cdr3_aa: CASSHPEERGGSEQFF

clone_size: few
v_call: TRBV7-7
j_call: TRBJ2-5
d_call: .
cdr3_nt: TGTGCCAGCAGCCTAGGTCTGGGCTGGGAGACCCAGTACTTC
cdr3_aa: CASSLGLGWETQYF

clone_size: many
v_call: TRBV12-3/TRBV12-4
j_call: TRBJ1-5
d_call: .
cdr3_nt: TGTGCCAGCAGTTCCAGGGGAGGGAGTCAGCCCCAGCATTTT
cdr3_aa: CASSSRGGSQPQHF

clone_size: many
v_call: TRBV7-6
j_call: TRBJ2-5
d_call: .
cdr3_nt: TGTGCCAGCAGCCCCAAGGAAAACCCGTACCAAGAGACCCAGTACTTC
cdr3_aa: CASSPKENPYQETQYF

clone_size: many
v_call: TRBV12-3/TRBV12-4
j_call: TRBJ2-1
d_call: TRBD2
cdr3_nt: TGTGCCAGCAGTCTAGGACTAGCGGGGGGGCCACCCTACAATGAGCAGTTCTTC
cdr3_aa: CASSLGLAGGPPYNEQFF

clone_size: many
v_call: TRBV5-1
j_call: TRBJ1-3
d_call: .
cdr3_nt: TGCGCCAGCAGCTTGAACGGCGGAAACACCATATATTTT
cdr3_aa: CASSLNGGNTIYF

clone_size: many
v_call: TRBV5-4
j_call: TRBJ2-5
d_call: .
cdr3_nt: TGTGCCAGCAGCTTGACTGGGGACCCGGGGACCCAGTACTTC
cdr3_aa: CASSLTGDPGTQYF

clone_size: many
v_call: TRBV12-3/TRBV12-4
j_call: TRBJ2-3
d_call: .
cdr3_nt: TGTGCCAGCAGTCCAGAGACTCCCGATACGCAGTATTTT
cdr3_aa: CASSPETPDTQYF

clone_size: many
v_call: TRBV11-2
j_call: TRBJ2-1
d_call: TRBD2
cdr3_nt: TGTGCCAGCAGCTTAGACGGGGGGGCCCCCAGCTCCTACAATGAGCAGTTCTTC
cdr3_aa: CASSLDGGAPSSYNEQFF

clone_size: .
v_call: TRBV7-8
j_call: TRBJ2-6
d_call: .
cdr3_nt: TGTGCCAGCAGCCTAGGAGGTTCTGAGGCCAACGTCCTGACTTTC
cdr3_aa: CASSLGGSEANVLTF

clone_size: many
v_call: TRBV19
j_call: TRBJ1-3
d_call: TRBD1
cdr3_nt: TGTGCCAGTAGTGCAGGGGGCACTTCTGGAAACACCATATATTTT
cdr3_aa: CASSAGGTSGNTIYF

clone_size: many
v_call: TRBV12-3/TRBV12-4
j_call: TRBJ1-2
d_call: TRBD1
cdr3_nt: TGTGCCAGCAGCCCTGCACAGGGGTACGGCTACACCTTC
cdr3_aa: CASSPAQGYGYTF

clone_size: many
v_call: TRBV24-1
j_call: TRBJ1-5
d_call: .
cdr3_nt: TGTGCCACCAGTGCCGGGGGCAGTGCGGGCAATCAGCCCCAGCATTTT
cdr3_aa: CATSAGGSAGNQPQHF

clone_size: many
v_call: TRBV6-5
j_call: TRBJ2-4
d_call: TRBD1
cdr3_nt: TGTGCCAGCAGTTACTCGACAGGGGGAGGCATTCAGTACTTC
cdr3_aa: CASSYSTGGGIQYF

clone_size: many
v_call: TRBV11-2
j_call: TRBJ1-6
d_call: .
cdr3_nt: TGTGCCAGCAGCTTAGAGTACGGGAATTCACCCCTCCACTTT
cdr3_aa: CASSLEYGNSPLHF

clone_size: many
v_call: TRBV7-9
j_call: TRBJ2-4
d_call: TRBD2
cdr3_nt: TGTGCCAGCAGCTTTCCTAGCGGGGGCCCCAAAAACATTCAGTACTTC
cdr3_aa: CASSFPSGGPKNIQYF

clone_size: many
v_call: TRBV20-1
j_call: TRBJ2-1
d_call: TRBD2
cdr3_nt: TGCAGTGCTAGAGATCTGGGGGGGGGGTCGGGCTCCTACAATGAGCAGTTCTTC
cdr3_aa: CSARDLGGGSGSYNEQFF

clone_size: many
v_call: TRBV5-6
j_call: TRBJ1-1
d_call: .
cdr3_nt: TGTGCCAGCAGCTGGATACCCTCCATGAACACTGAAGCTTTCTTT
cdr3_aa: CASSWIPSMNTEAFF

clone_size: many
v_call: TRBV5-1
j_call: TRBJ1-5
d_call: .
cdr3_nt: TGCGCCAGCAGCCCAAGGGTAGGGCAGCAGCCCCAGCATTTT
cdr3_aa: CASSPRVGQQPQHF

clone_size: many
v_call: TRBV6-1
j_call: TRBJ2-7
d_call: .
cdr3_nt: TGTGCCAGCAGTGGTGTGCGGGGCTACGAGCAGTACTTC
cdr3_aa: CASSGVRGYEQYF

clone_size: many
v_call: TRBV20-1
j_call: TRBJ2-7
d_call: .
cdr3_nt: TGCAGTGCTAGAGAGACTCTAGCCAAATCTTACGAGCAGTACTTC
cdr3_aa: CSARETLAKSYEQYF

clone_size: .
v_call: TRBV18
j_call: TRBJ1-5
d_call: .
cdr3_nt: TGTGCCAGCTCCGTTTCAGCTGGTCAACCCCAGCATTTT
cdr3_aa: CASSVSAGQPQHF

clone_size: many
v_call: TRBV13
j_call: TRBJ1-1
d_call: .
cdr3_nt: TGTGCCAGCAGCTTATTTGACCGGAACACTGAAGCTTTCTTT
cdr3_aa: CASSLFDRNTEAFF

clone_size: many
v_call: TRBV4-2
j_call: TRBJ2-3
d_call: TRBD2
cdr3_nt: TGTGCCAGCAGCCAAGACGAGAGCGGGTCCGGGGAGCGGGGGGGGGGAGATACGCAGTATTTT
cdr3_aa: CASSQDESGSGERGGGDTQYF

clone_size: many
v_call: TRBV5-1
j_call: TRBJ2-7
d_call: TRBD2
cdr3_nt: TGCGCCAGCAGCTTGTGGTCTAGCGGGGGGGCCAGGACCTACGAGCAGTACTTC
cdr3_aa: CASSLWSSGGARTYEQYF

clone_size: many
v_call: TRBV7-8
j_call: TRBJ1-6
d_call: .
cdr3_nt: TGTGCCAGCAGCTTAGGGGGTATGGTCGGTTCACCCCTCCACTTT
cdr3_aa: CASSLGGMVGSPLHF